This T cell receptor beta chain originates from a study of blood T cell repertoires in COVID-19. Study context: Some COVID-19 samples were acute and others convalescent; all came from the United States, Italy and Spain.

The trim removed 3 bases at V and 3 bases at J, leaving 5 bases unmatched. Germline assignment: CDR1 SGHRS and CDR2 YFSETQ. This CDR3 has 15 amino acids. As processed by the authors: Estimation of nucleated cell counts relied on the amplification of reference gene primers. TCRdb's table, derived via immunoSEQ multiplex PCR, lists solely in-frame clones and lacks some. That table furnishes V, J and clone size, whereas the DNA furnished D and trimming. The sample includes about 520,000 clones, roughly 85% seen only once; the top ten take approximately 2.9%. V is TRBV5-1 and J is TRBJ1-2; 10 nucleotides align to TRBD1. This receptor was taken from a human donor in a cohort sampled during active COVID-19. The sample comprised peripheral blood. This CDR3 reads CASSWTGTGDYGYTF. For the CDR3, the DNA is TGCGCCAGCAGCTGGACCGGGACAGGGGACTATGGCTACACCTTC.